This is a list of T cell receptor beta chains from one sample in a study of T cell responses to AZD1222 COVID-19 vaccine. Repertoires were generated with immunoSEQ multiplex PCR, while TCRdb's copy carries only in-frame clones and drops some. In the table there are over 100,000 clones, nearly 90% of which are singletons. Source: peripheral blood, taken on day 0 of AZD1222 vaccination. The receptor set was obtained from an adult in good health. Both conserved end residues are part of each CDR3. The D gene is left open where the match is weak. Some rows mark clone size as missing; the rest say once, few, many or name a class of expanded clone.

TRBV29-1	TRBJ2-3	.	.	TGCAGCGTTGAGTGGGGTAACACAGATACGCAGTATTTT	CSVEWGNTDTQYF
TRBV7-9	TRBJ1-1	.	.	TGTGCCAGCGAGGAGGGAACTGAAGCTTTCTTT	CASEEGTEAFF
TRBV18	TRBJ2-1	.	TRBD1	TGTGCCAGCTCACCAAGGGACAGGGTTTACAATGAGCAGTTCTTC	CASSPRDRVYNEQFF
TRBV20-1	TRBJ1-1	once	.	TGCAGTGCTAGTCCCGCCCGGGGGAGAAGCATGAACACTGAAGCTTTCTTT	CSASPARGRSMNTEAFF
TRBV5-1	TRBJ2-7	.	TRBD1	TGCGCCAGCAGCTTGGCCGGGACAGGGAACCTCTACGAGCAGTACTTC	CASSLAGTGNLYEQYF
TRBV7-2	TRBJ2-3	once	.	TGTGCCAGCAGCGGGGTTGGGCTGGATACGCAGTATTTT	CASSGVGLDTQYF
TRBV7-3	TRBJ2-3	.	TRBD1	TGTGCCAGCAGCTTGGACAGGGTAATAGATACGCAGTATTTT	CASSLDRVIDTQYF
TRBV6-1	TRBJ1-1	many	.	TGTGCCAGCAGTGAAGCGATTATCTCTGAAGCTTTCTTT	CASSEAIISEAFF
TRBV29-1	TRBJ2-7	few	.	TGCAGCGTTGAGGTCAGCTCCTACGAGCAGTACTTC	CSVEVSSYEQYF
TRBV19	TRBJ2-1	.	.	TGTGCCAGTAGTGTGGGCGGCTCTACTTACAATGAGCAGTTCTTC	CASSVGGSTYNEQFF
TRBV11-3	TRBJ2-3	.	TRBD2	TGTGCCAGCAGCCCGCCTTGGGGACTAGCGGGAACAGATACGCAGTATTTT	CASSPPWGLAGTDTQYF
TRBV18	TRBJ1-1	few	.	TGTGCCAGCTCCCCTACAAGGGGCACTGAAGCTTTCTTT	CASSPTRGTEAFF
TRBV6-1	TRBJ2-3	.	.	TGTGCCAGCAGTGAAGATCGGGATACGCAGTATTTT	CASSEDRDTQYF
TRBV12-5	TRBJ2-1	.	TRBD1	TGTGCTAGTGGTTTGAACGGGGACAGGGGCGATGAGCAGTTCTTC	CASGLNGDRGDEQFF
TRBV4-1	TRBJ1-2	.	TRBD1	TGCGCCAGCAGCCAAGTAGGGACAGGGAGAGGCTACACCTTC	CASSQVGTGRGYTF
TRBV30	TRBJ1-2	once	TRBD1	TGTGCCTGGACCCAGGGGGCGCAGGGTGGCTACACCTTC	CAWTQGAQGGYTF
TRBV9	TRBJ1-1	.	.	TGTGCCAGCAGCGTAGGGCGGTCCACTGAAGCTTTCTTT	CASSVGRSTEAFF
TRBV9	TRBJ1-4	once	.	TGTGCCAGCAGCGACGGGGTAAGGGATGAAAAACTGTTTTTT	CASSDGVRDEKLFF
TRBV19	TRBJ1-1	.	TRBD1	TGTGCCAGTAGTAAGAACAGGGGCACTGAAGCTTTCTTT	CASSKNRGTEAFF
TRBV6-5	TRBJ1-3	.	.	TGTGCCAGCAGCCCGAGCGGCTCGAGGGGAAACACCATATATTTT	CASSPSGSRGNTIYF
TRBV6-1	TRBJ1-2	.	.	TGTGCCAGCAGTGAAGTCCAGGTCTCCTATGGCTACACCTTC	CASSEVQVSYGYTF
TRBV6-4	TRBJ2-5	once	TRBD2	TGTGCCAGGCCGTGGGGACTAGCGGGAAGAGAGACCCAGTACTTC	CARPWGLAGRETQYF
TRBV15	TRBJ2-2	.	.	TGTGCCACCAGCAGAGATAGGCCAATAGCCGGGGAGCTGTTTTTT	CATSRDRPIAGELFF
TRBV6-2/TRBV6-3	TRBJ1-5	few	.	TGTGCCAGCAGTTTTACGGGCAATCAGCCCCAGCATTTT	CASSFTGNQPQHF
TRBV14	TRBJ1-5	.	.	TGTGCCAGCAGCCAAGAGGGGGGCCTATATAGCAATCAGCCCCAGCATTTT	CASSQEGGLYSNQPQHF
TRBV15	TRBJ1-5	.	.	TGTGCCACCAGCAGAGGGCAGGGGAATCAGCCCCAGCATTTT	CATSRGQGNQPQHF
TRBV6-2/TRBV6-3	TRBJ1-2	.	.	TGTGCCAGCAGCTTACAGTCTAACTATGGCTACACCTTC	CASSLQSNYGYTF
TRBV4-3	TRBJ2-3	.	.	TGCGCCAGCAGCCAGGGGGGCCCCCCGGGAGCAGATACGCAGTATTTT	CASSQGGPPGADTQYF
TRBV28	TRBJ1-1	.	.	TGTGCCAGCAGTTTAGTGGGCTGGGGAGTGCACACTGAAGCTTTCTTT	CASSLVGWGVHTEAFF